Here is one T cell receptor (beta chain) with its context. This CDR3 has 14 amino acids. Germline loops: CDR1 SGHAT, CDR2 FQNNGV. Trimming took 5 bases from V and 4 from J; bases not matched to a gene: 5. This entry comes from a study of shared clonotypes between healthy human individuals. On the study more broadly: Each donor's CD4 naive and CD4 memory cells filled three plates apiece, CD8 naive two, and CD8 memory one.

The naive CD8 subset, CD45RO-negative cells positively selected for CCR7, excluded terminally differentiated effector memory CD45RA+ cells. The donor cohort consisted entirely of Caucasian adults residing in Nashville, Tennessee. Data came from immunoSEQ multiplex PCR; TCRdb stores just in-frame clones and leaves some out. Among just over 2,000,000 clones listed, over 85% were seen once. Source material: naive CD8+ T cells sorted from blood. The chain combines TRBV11-2 with TRBJ2-5, with 9 bases that match TRBD1. The receptor comes from a man younger than 35 in good health. The CDR3, as DNA: TGTGCCAGCAGCCCACAGGGGGCCTTAGAGACCCAGTACTTC. This gives the protein CASSPQGALETQYF.